Following are 14 T cell receptor beta chains from one sample sequenced in a study of tumor-infiltrating lymphocytes in primary liver carcinoma. Bulk tissue was left unsorted, and RNA and DNA were co-extracted from about 20-30 mg of it. Total RNA (roughly 530 ng) served as template for TCR beta cDNA synthesis primed by a constant-region primer. ARM-PCR, slightly modified, supplied the TCR beta libraries through three nested multiplex PCR rounds. In the first two PCR rounds, TRBV1-TRBV30 forward primers were paired with a C-beta reverse primer, and each round lasted about 9 cycles. TCRdb re-derived calls from the multiplex PCR reads in MiXCR, one entry per CDR3 protein. The sample has 75,000 to 80,000 distinct CDR3 sequences; roughly 69% are singletons. The sample comprised tumor-adjacent normal liver tissue. All receptors come from a man in his forties with primary liver carcinoma and hepatitis B virus infection.

The J gene is TRBJ2-1, the V gene TRBV9; the D gene is possibly TRBD2 (5 bases). CDR1 and CDR2 from the germline V gene are SGDLS and YYNGEE. Deletions cut 1 base from V and 9 bases from J, with 26 bases between. This CDR3 region has 18 residues. The CDR3 coding sequence is TGTGCCAGCAGCGTACCCAGGTGGTTAGCCCTGACAAGCGGTGAGCAGTTCTTC. Its translation: CASSVPRWLALTSGEQFF.

The count of this clonotype is one. The junction departs from the called germline gene at one end, perhaps through a read error. The chain employs TRBV11-2 and TRBJ2-1; D ambiguous. The CDR3 is 19 amino acids. From germline, CDR1 is SGHAT and CDR2 FQNNGV. The CDR3 protein is CASSLDGRFSVTLYNEQLF. The DNA for the CDR3 is TGTGCCAGCAGCTTAGATGGACGATTCAGCGTGACCCTTTACAATGAGCAGCTCTTC.

As regards this clonotype: Likely a read error: the CDR3 ends without its conserved phenylalanine or tryptophan. Because the CDR3's place on the DNA is in doubt, the DNA is left out and the CDR3 is given as listed by TCRdb. J is TRBJ2-7 and V is TRBV11-2. The CDR3 extends over 13 residues, inclusive of both ends. Germline assignment: CDR1 SGHAT and CDR2 FQNNGV. The CDR3 sequence: CASSFDTVYEQYS.

The chain joins TRBV29-1 to TRBJ2-3, with TRBD2 matching 7 bases. The length of the CDR3 is 13 residues. Germline trimming cut 7 bases from V and 1 base from J; bases unmatched to any gene: 5. Per the germline V gene, CDR1 is SQVTM and CDR2 is ANQGSEA. CDR3 protein: CSAHRGGTDTQYF. The CDR3 DNA sequence: TGCAGCGCCCACCGGGGGGGCACAGATACGCAGTATTTT.

This clonotype has just one count. The gene calls are TRBV6-5 and TRBJ1-2; 8 bases are shared with TRBD1. The CDR3 covers 16 residues. J gave up 5 bases and V 2 bases, and 10 bases lay outside the gene matches. Germline V gives CDR1 MNHEY, CDR2 SVGAGI. The CDR3 DNA reads as TGTGCCAGCAGTTACGAGCAGGGGGCATTTGGTTATGGCTACACCTTC. Its translation: CASSYEQGAFGYGYTF.

This clonotype was observed a handful of times. The chain employs TRBV14 and TRBJ2-7; the D gene is possibly TRBD2 (5 bases). Germline-derived CDR1 and CDR2 are SGHDN and FVKESK. This CDR3 is built from 13 residues. V was pared by 1 base and J by 2 bases, with 6 bases between. Here the CDR3 reads CASSQGRAYEQYF. DNA for the CDR3: TGTGCCAGCAGCCAAGGGCGGGCCTACGAGCAGTACTTC.

The gene calls are TRBV29-1 and TRBJ2-7, with D possibly TRBD2 on 5 matching bases. Germline values: CDR1 SQVTM, CDR2 ANQGSEA. The CDR3 consists of 15 residues. Trimming removed 0 bases at V and 3 bases at J, with 15 bases between. CDR3 bases: TGCAGCGTTGAAGAAGAACGGAGCGGAAGCTACGAGCAGTACTTC. Translating it yields CSVEEERSGSYEQYF.

The CDR3 coding sequence is TGTGCCAGCAGCCTGCGACGGGGGAATACGCAGTATTTT. It is translated as CASSLRRGNTQYF. The chain joins TRBV11-2 to TRBJ2-3; D may be TRBD2 (6 bases). Trimming left V 5 bases short and J 7 bases short, with 13 bases between. Looked up from germline, CDR1 is SGHAT and CDR2 is FQNNGV. This CDR3 spans 13 amino acids.

About this clonotype itself: One end of the junction does not line up with germline, which may come from a read error. The chain combines TRBV10-3 with TRBJ2-5, with D hard to call. Germline values: CDR1 ENHRY, CDR2 SYGVKD. This CDR3 is 12 amino acids long. The CDR3 reads CTISDYGETQYF. The CDR3 DNA reads as TGTACCATCAGTGATTACGGGGAGACCCAGTACTTC.

The genes are TRBV4-1 and TRBJ1-2, with D hard to call. CDR1 and CDR2 from the germline V gene are MGHRA and YSYEKL. The CDR3 length is 14 residues. V shed 1 base and J shed 4 bases, with 10 bases lying between them. CDR3 region: CASSQGDGSYGYTF. CDR3 sequence (DNA): TGCGCCAGCAGCCAAGGGGATGGGAGCTATGGCTACACCTTC.

About this clonotype itself: One end of the junction fails to match germline, which may point to a read error. The CDR3 coding sequence is TGTGCCAACAGCTTCCAGAGGGACACTGAAGCTTTCTTT. Translated: CANSFQRDTEAFF. The chain combines TRBV7-3 with TRBJ1-1; D is unresolved. Looked up from germline, CDR1 is SGHTA and CDR2 is FQGTGA. This CDR3 region has 13 residues.

A single count supports this clonotype. The final CDR3 position lacks the conserved phenylalanine or tryptophan, pointing to a likely read error. CDR3 DNA: TGTGCCAACAGGCCGCTTGGAGGCTCAGCGGTCTCCTACAATGAGCAGTTCATC. Translation gives CANRPLGGSAVSYNEQFI. The chain combines TRBV7-8 with TRBJ2-1; D possibly uses TRBD1 or TRBD2 (5 bases each). Trimming removed 10 bases at V and 0 bases at J, with 25 bases between. Germline V gene data show CDR1 as SGHVS and CDR2 as FQNEAQ. There are 18 residues in the CDR3.

As concerns this clonotype: Its ends do not fully match the called genes, so a read error is possible. The rearrangement links TRBV11-2 to TRBJ2-5; possible D gene TRBD1, 5 bases. From germline, CDR1 is SGHAT and CDR2 FQNNGV. The CDR3 consists of 14 residues. As DNA, the CDR3 is TGTGCCAGCAACGCGACAAGGGGCGGCGAGACCCAATACTTC. It codes for CASNATRGGETQYF. Filled out from reference TRBV11-2 and TRBJ2-5, the complete variable domain reads EAGVAQSPRYKIIEKRQSVAFWCNPISGHATLYWYQQILGQGPKLLIQFQNNGVVDDSQLPKDRFSAERLKGVDSTLKIQPAKLEDSAVYLCASNATRGGETQYFGPGTRLLVL.

This sequence joins TRBV11-1 and TRBJ1-5; 8 bases align to TRBD1. CDR3 length: 18 amino acids. V shed 5 bases and J 5 bases; nucleotides not matched to a gene: 17. Germline assignment: CDR1 SGHAT and CDR2 FQDESV (reference sequence). The CDR3 loop reads CASSHDYEQGDMDQPQHF. The CDR3 DNA sequence: TGTGCCAGCAGCCACGATTATGAACAGGGGGATATGGATCAGCCCCAGCATTTT. The full variable domain, its missing parts supplied by reference TRBV11-1 and TRBJ1-5, is EAEVAQSPRYKITEKSQAVAFWCDPISGHATLYWYRQILGQGPELLVQFQDESVVDDSQLPKDRFSAERLKGVDSTLKIQPAELGDSAMYLCASSHDYEQGDMDQPQHFGDGTRLSIL.